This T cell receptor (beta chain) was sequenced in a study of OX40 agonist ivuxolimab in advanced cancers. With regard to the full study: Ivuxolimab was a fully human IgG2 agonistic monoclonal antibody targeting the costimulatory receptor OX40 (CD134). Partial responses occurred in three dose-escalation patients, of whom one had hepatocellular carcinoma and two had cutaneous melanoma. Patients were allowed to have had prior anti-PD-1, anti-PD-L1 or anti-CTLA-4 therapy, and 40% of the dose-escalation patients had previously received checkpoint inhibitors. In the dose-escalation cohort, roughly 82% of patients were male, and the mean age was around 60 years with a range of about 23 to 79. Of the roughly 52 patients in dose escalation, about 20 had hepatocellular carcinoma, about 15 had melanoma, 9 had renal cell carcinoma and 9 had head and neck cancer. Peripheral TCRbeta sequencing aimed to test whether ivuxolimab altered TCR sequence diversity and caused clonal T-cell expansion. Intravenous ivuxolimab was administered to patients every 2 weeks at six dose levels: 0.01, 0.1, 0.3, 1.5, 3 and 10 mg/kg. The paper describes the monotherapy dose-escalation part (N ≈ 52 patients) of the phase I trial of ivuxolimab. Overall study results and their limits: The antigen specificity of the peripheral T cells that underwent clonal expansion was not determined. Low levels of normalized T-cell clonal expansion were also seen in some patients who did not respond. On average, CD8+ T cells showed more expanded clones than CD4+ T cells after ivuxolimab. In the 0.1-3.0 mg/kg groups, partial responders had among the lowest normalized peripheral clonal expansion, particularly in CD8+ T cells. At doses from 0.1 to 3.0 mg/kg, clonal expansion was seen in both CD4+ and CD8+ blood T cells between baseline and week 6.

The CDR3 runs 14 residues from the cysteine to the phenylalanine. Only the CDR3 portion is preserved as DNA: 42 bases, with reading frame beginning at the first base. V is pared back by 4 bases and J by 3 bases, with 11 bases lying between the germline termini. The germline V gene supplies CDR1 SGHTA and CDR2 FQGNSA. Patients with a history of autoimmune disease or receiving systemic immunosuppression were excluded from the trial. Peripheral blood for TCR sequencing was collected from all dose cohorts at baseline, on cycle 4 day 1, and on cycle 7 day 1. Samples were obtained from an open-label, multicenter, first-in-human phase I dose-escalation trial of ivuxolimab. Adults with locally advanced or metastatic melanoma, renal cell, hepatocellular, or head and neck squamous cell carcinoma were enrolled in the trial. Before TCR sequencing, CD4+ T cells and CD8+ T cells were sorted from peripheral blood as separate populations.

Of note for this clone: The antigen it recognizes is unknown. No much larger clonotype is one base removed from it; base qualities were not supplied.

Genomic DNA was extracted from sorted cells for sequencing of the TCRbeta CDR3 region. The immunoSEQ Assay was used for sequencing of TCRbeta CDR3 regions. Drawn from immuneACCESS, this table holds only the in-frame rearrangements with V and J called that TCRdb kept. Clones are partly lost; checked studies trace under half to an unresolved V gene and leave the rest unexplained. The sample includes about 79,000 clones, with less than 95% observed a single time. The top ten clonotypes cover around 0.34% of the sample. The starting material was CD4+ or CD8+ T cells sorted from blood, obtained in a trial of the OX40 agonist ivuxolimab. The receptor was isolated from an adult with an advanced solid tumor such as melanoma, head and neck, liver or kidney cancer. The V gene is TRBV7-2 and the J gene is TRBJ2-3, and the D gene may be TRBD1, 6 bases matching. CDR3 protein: CASSSGESTDTQYF. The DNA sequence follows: TGTGCCAGCAGCTCAGGGGAATCTACAGATACGCAGTATTTT.